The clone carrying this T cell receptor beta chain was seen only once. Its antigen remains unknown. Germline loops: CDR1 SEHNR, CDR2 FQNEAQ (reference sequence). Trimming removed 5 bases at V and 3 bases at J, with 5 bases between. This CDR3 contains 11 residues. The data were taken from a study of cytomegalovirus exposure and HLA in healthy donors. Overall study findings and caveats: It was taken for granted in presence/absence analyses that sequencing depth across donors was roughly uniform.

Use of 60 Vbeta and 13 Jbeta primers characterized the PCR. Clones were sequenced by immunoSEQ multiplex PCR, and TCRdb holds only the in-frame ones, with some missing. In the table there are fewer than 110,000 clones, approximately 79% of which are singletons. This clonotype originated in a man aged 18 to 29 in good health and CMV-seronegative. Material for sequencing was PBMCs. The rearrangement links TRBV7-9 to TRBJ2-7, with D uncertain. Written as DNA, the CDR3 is TGTGCCAGCAGCCAACTCTACGAGCAGTACTTC. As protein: CASSQLYEQYF.